These T cell receptor beta chains were read from a single sample in a study of T cell changes during pregnancy in multiple sclerosis. The repertoire was sequenced with immunoSEQ multiplex PCR; TCRdb's copy has only in-frame clones and lacks some. The sample contains around 36,000 clones, roughly nine tenths of which appear only once. The source was CD8+ T cells from peripheral blood mononuclear cells, collected before pregnancy. These receptors originate from a female donor with multiple sclerosis, enrolled in a pregnancy study. Each CDR3 is given with its conserved first and last residue. D genes are given only for firm matches. Clone size is given for some rows only: seen once, a few or many times, or a class if the clone is expanded.

j_call | d_call | clone_size | v_call | cdr3_aa | cdr3_nt
TRBJ1-1 | TRBD1 | - | TRBV6-5 | CASSYSRTGGTEAFF | TGTGCCAGCAGTTACTCCAGGACAGGAGGCACTGAAGCTTTCTTT
TRBJ1-5 | - | - | TRBV30 | CAWNGGTSNQPQHF | TGTGCCTGGAACGGCGGGACTAGCAATCAGCCCCAGCATTTT
TRBJ1-4 | - | - | TRBV6-5 | CASAATETTEKLFF | TGTGCCAGCGCGGCGACGGAAACGACCGAAAAACTGTTTTTT
TRBJ2-5 | TRBD2 | once | TRBV7-8 | CASSRGLAGKETQYF | TGTGCCAGCAGCCGCGGACTAGCGGGGAAAGAGACCCAGTACTTC
TRBJ2-1 | TRBD2 | - | TRBV7-9 | CASSSTRTSGPYNEQFF | TGTGCCAGCAGCTCAACAAGGACTAGCGGGCCATACAATGAGCAGTTCTTC
TRBJ2-5 | - | - | TRBV19 | CASSIVSSETQYF | TGTGCCAGTAGTATAGTGTCCTCAGAGACCCAGTACTTC
TRBJ1-1 | - | - | TRBV27 | CASKRGGTEAFF | TGTGCCAGCAAGCGGGGGGGGACTGAAGCTTTCTTT
TRBJ2-3 | TRBD2 | once | TRBV4-3 | CASSWTSGSTGTDTQYF | TGCGCCAGCAGCTGGACTAGCGGGAGTACGGGCACAGATACGCAGTATTTT
TRBJ2-5 | - | - | TRBV9 | CASSLNWGEQETQYF | TGTGCCAGCAGCCTCAACTGGGGGGAACAAGAGACCCAGTACTTC
TRBJ2-1 | TRBD2 | - | TRBV14 | CASSPGLAGGRPVQFF | TGTGCCAGCAGCCCGGGACTAGCGGGAGGTCGTCCGGTACAGTTCTTC
TRBJ2-1 | TRBD2 | once | TRBV30 | CAWSLAGGDEQFF | TGTGCCTGGAGCCTAGCGGGAGGGGATGAGCAGTTCTTC
TRBJ1-2 | - | - | TRBV6-5 | CASSFGIGSTNYGYTF | TGTGCCAGCAGTTTCGGGATAGGGTCCACTAACTATGGCTACACCTTC
TRBJ2-1 | - | - | TRBV28 | CASSLNSKGAGPGDNEQFF | TGTGCCAGCAGTTTAAATAGTAAGGGCGCAGGGCCTGGGGACAATGAGCAGTTCTTC
TRBJ2-7 | TRBD2 | - | TRBV28 | CASSLYSGSGRYEQYF | TGTGCCAGCAGTTTATATTCGGGTAGCGGGAGGTACGAGCAGTACTTC
TRBJ1-3 | - | - | TRBV7-9 | CASSSQVLSGNTIYF | TGTGCCAGCAGCTCACAGGTCCTCTCTGGAAACACCATATATTTT
TRBJ2-2 | - | - | TRBV6-5 | CASSYHGFTGELFF | TGTGCCAGCAGTTACCACGGGTTCACCGGGGAGCTGTTTTTT
TRBJ2-7 | - | - | TRBV28 | CASSFVGDHEQYF | TGTGCCAGCAGTTTCGTGGGAGACCACGAGCAGTACTTC
TRBJ1-1 | TRBD1 | - | TRBV11-2 | CASSPSTGGADTEAFF | TGTGCCAGCAGCCCAAGCACAGGGGGCGCCGACACTGAAGCTTTCTTT
TRBJ2-3 | TRBD2 | once | TRBV9 | CASSERELDTQYF | TGTGCCAGCAGTGAGCGGGAGTTGGATACGCAGTATTTT
TRBJ2-7 | TRBD2 | - | TRBV5-4 | CASRLRTSGGIYEQYF | TGTGCCAGCAGGCTAAGAACTAGCGGGGGTATCTACGAGCAGTACTTC
TRBJ2-2 | TRBD2 | once | TRBV28 | CASRTSGTGELFF | TGTGCCAGCAGGACTAGCGGCACCGGGGAGCTGTTTTTT
TRBJ2-7 | TRBD1 | once | TRBV7-9 | CASSPGTGGPYEQYF | TGTGCCAGCAGCCCCGGGACAGGGGGTCCCTACGAGCAGTACTTC
TRBJ1-2 | - | once | TRBV9 | CASSVGQGSYYGYTF | TGTGCCAGCAGCGTAGGTCAGGGCTCCTACTATGGCTACACCTTC
TRBJ2-1 | - | - | TRBV11-1 | CASTPESAAYNEQFF | TGTGCCAGCACCCCGGAGAGCGCAGCCTACAATGAGCAGTTCTTC
TRBJ2-7 | - | - | TRBV6-5 | CASSDRFYEQYF | TGTGCCAGCAGTGACAGATTTTACGAGCAGTACTTC
TRBJ2-3 | TRBD2 | once | TRBV29-1 | CSAPLGSGRRNTDTQYF | TGCAGCGCGCCCCTGGGGAGCGGGAGGCGGAACACAGATACGCAGTATTTT
TRBJ2-5 | - | - | TRBV6-5 | CASSYRSLKETQYF | TGTGCCAGCAGTTACCGGTCCCTAAAAGAGACCCAGTACTTC
TRBJ1-1 | TRBD1 | few | TRBV7-8 | CASSSTGVGTEAFF | TGTGCCAGCAGCTCCACAGGGGTAGGGACTGAAGCTTTCTTT
TRBJ2-1 | - | - | TRBV6-5 | CASRTVGVNEQFF | TGTGCCAGCAGGACCGTCGGGGTAAATGAGCAGTTCTTC
TRBJ1-4 | - | - | TRBV19 | CASSIRGGEKLFF | TGTGCCAGTAGTATCCGCGGGGGTGAAAAACTGTTTTTT
TRBJ1-1 | - | - | TRBV9 | CASSVDSGVMNTEAFF | TGTGCCAGCAGCGTAGACTCGGGAGTTATGAACACTGAAGCTTTCTTT
TRBJ1-1 | - | - | TRBV12-5 | CASGRGTEAFF | TGTGCTAGTGGCAGAGGCACTGAAGCTTTCTTT
TRBJ2-1 | - | - | TRBV5-1 | CASSLETVNNEQFF | TGCGCCAGCAGCTTGGAGACAGTTAACAATGAGCAGTTCTTC
TRBJ2-1 | - | - | TRBV28 | CASSLRAYNEQFF | TGTGCCAGCAGTTTGAGGGCCTACAATGAGCAGTTCTTC
TRBJ2-3 | - | - | TRBV7-2 | CASSLGGTSTDTQYF | TGTGCCAGCAGCTTAGGTGGGACTAGCACAGATACGCAGTATTTT
TRBJ2-7 | TRBD2 | once | TRBV2 | CASSERVAGAGEQYF | TGTGCCAGCAGTGAAAGGGTAGCGGGAGCGGGTGAGCAGTACTTC
TRBJ1-3 | - | - | TRBV4-1 | CASSQAAVPSGNTIYF | TGCGCCAGCAGCCAGGCGGCAGTCCCCTCTGGAAACACCATATATTTT
TRBJ2-1 | TRBD1 | - | TRBV28 | CATLGEIRDSLYEQFF | TGTGCCACCCTGGGGGAGATCCGGGACAGTTTGTATGAGCAGTTCTTC
TRBJ2-7 | - | - | TRBV2 | CASSEAWAPYEQYF | TGTGCCAGCAGTGAAGCCTGGGCCCCGTACGAGCAGTACTTC
TRBJ1-1 | - | - | TRBV6-6 | CASGQSGRNTEAFF | TGTGCCAGCGGTCAAAGCGGGCGGAACACTGAAGCTTTCTTT
TRBJ2-7 | - | - | TRBV7-9 | CASSRDSGGYEQYF | TGTGCCAGCAGCAGGGATTCAGGGGGGTACGAGCAGTACTTC
TRBJ2-7 | TRBD2 | - | TRBV5-6 | CASSLGTSGFYEQYF | TGTGCCAGCAGCCTCGGGACTAGCGGTTTCTACGAGCAGTACTTC
TRBJ2-7 | TRBD2 | - | TRBV4-2 | CASSLGLAGDEQYF | TGTGCCAGCAGCCTGGGACTAGCGGGAGATGAGCAGTACTTC
TRBJ2-2 | - | once | TRBV10-1 | CASSESQGRNTGELFF | TGCGCCAGCAGTGAATCCCAGGGAAGGAACACCGGGGAGCTGTTTTTT
TRBJ2-1 | - | - | TRBV19 | CASSTDIVRFF | TGTGCCAGTAGTACCGACATTGTTCGGTTCTTC
TRBJ2-7 | - | - | TRBV28 | CASSSPFQGLESYEQYF | TGTGCCAGCAGTTCGCCATTTCAGGGGCTAGAGTCCTACGAGCAGTACTTC
TRBJ1-2 | - | once | TRBV13 | CASSLRRGYGYTF | TGTGCCAGCAGCTTAAGACGGGGCTATGGCTACACCTTC
TRBJ1-1 | - | - | TRBV9 | CASGRRNTEAFF | TGTGCCAGCGGGAGGCGGAACACTGAAGCTTTCTTT
TRBJ1-3 | - | - | TRBV5-1 | CASSLEGAGSGNTIYF | TGCGCCAGCAGCTTGGAAGGGGCCGGCTCTGGAAACACCATATATTTT
TRBJ2-7 | - | once | TRBV9 | CASSPQPTTYYEQYF | TGTGCCAGCAGCCCCCAGCCCACTACCTACTACGAGCAGTACTTC
TRBJ1-5 | TRBD1 | - | TRBV7-2 | CASRGDSFNQPQHF | TGTGCCAGCAGAGGGGACAGTTTCAATCAGCCCCAGCATTTT
TRBJ1-2 | TRBD1 | - | TRBV27 | CASSFAGGVNGYTF | TGTGCCAGCAGTTTCGCAGGGGGAGTGAATGGCTACACCTTC
TRBJ2-7 | TRBD1 | - | TRBV29-1 | CSVAGTVNGYEQYF | TGCAGCGTCGCTGGGACAGTCAATGGCTACGAGCAGTACTTC
TRBJ2-3 | TRBD2 | - | TRBV9 | CASSVFGGEDTQYF | TGTGCCAGCAGCGTATTCGGGGGGGAGGATACGCAGTATTTT
TRBJ2-1 | - | - | TRBV13 | CASSLAASDGNEQFF | TGTGCCAGCAGCTTAGCGGCCTCCGACGGGAATGAGCAGTTCTTC
TRBJ2-1 | TRBD2 | - | TRBV6-6 | CASSTSGGYNEQFF | TGTGCCAGCAGTACTAGCGGGGGCTACAATGAGCAGTTCTTC
TRBJ2-7 | - | - | TRBV7-6 | CASSLNGREGQYF | TGTGCCAGCAGCTTAAATGGGCGGGAAGGGCAGTACTTC
TRBJ1-5 | - | - | TRBV28 | CASSLYAGGDKGSNQPQHF | TGTGCCAGCAGTTTATATGCTGGCGGGGATAAGGGCAGCAATCAGCCCCAGCATTTT